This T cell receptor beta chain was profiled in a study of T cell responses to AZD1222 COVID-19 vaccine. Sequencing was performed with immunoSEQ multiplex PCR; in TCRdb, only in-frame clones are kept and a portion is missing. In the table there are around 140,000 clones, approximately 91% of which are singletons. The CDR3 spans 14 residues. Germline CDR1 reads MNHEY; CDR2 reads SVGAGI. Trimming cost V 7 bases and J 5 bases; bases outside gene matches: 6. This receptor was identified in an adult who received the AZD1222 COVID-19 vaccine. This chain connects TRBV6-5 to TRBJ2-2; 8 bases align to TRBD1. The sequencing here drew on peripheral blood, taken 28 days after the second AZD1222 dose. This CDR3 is CASIQGQVTGELFF. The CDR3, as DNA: TGTGCCAGCATTCAGGGACAGGTGACCGGGGAGCTGTTTTTT.